This T cell receptor beta chain derives from a study of cytomegalovirus exposure and HLA in healthy donors. Points from the study as a whole: In a later analysis, HLA-C alleles had the fewest associated TCRs, DRB1 alleles the most. About 87% or about 30% of the time was how often most TCR beta V segments were productive, according to an earlier analysis.

This clone was seen a few times. Its matching antigen is unknown. V was trimmed by 6 bases and J by 1 base, leaving 24 bases between them. CDR3 length: 18 residues. Germline CDR1 is MDHEN and CDR2 is SYDVKM. Primers for the PCR totalled 60 Vbeta and 13 Jbeta. Using immunoSEQ multiplex PCR, the repertoire was profiled, and TCRdb retains in-frame clones only, with some absent. Of some 150,000 clones listed, about two thirds are singletons. This rearrangement joins TRBV28 to TRBJ1-1; the D gene is possibly TRBD1 (6 bases). Sequenced sample: PBMCs. The receptor's source is a woman in her thirties in good health and CMV-seronegative. The CDR3 DNA follows: TGTGCCAGCAGCCGACGTGGGGGCGGTAGTTTTCCGAACACTGAAGCTTTCTTT. Translated, it gives CASSRRGGGSFPNTEAFF.